This T cell receptor (beta chain) is drawn from a study of CD8+CD57+ T cells in acquired aplastic anemia. Across the whole study: The study obtained an average of around 3.4 ug of DNA from sorted CD4+ and CD8+ cells. Study-level results: Patients and controls shared twenty-nine CD8+ CDR3 sequences, which appeared highly expressed in patients and within their immunodominant clones.

Individuals selected for sequencing had exhibited CD8+CD57+ cell expansion on flow cytometry. Acquired aplastic anemia of severe grade affected all patients. Each patient gave a blood sample that was collected before any therapy had been received. It was genomic DNA that served as the template for profiling TCR beta VDJ and CDR3. TCRdb called the reads again in MiXCR, with one record for every CDR3 protein. The sample consists of about 98,000 distinct CDR3 sequences, approximately 73% of them appearing once. For this clonotype: Its antigen is not known.

Germline V lookup: CDR1 SNHLY, CDR2 FYNNEI. V lost 6 bases, J lost 2 bases, and 10 bases lay in between. The CDR3 extends over 13 amino acids. The sequenced material came from sorted CD4+, CD8+, or CD8+CD57+ T cells (not recorded which) from PBMCs. The chain combines TRBV2 with TRBJ2-5, with D unclear. The receptor was isolated from a human donor with aplastic anemia. The CDR3 region has the DNA TGTGCCAGCAGCGTAAGGTGGCAAGAGACCCAGTACTTC. It encodes CASSVRWQETQYF.